The next 30 T cell receptor beta chains were all read from a single sample in a study of T-cell memory formation after mild COVID-19. TCRdb reprocessed the 5' RACE reads with MiXCR, giving one entry per CDR3 protein. This table holds hundreds of thousands of distinct CDR3 sequences, about a sixth found once. Sequences were obtained from PBMCs or a T cell subset sorted from them (not recorded which). Receptors were obtained from a man aged 18 to 30 who had mild COVID-19 (a few samples of this study predate the infection). Cell type and time point are not known.

V usage is TRBV20-1 and J usage is TRBJ1-5; the D is unclear. The CDR3 has 13 residues. Between the trimmed V and J ends, which lost 4 bases and 6 bases, there was a span of 13 bases. Germline V gives CDR1 DFQATT, CDR2 SNEGSKA (reference sequence). CDR3 DNA: TGCAGTGCTAAGCGCCACCCGAGTCAGCCCCAGCATTTT. It is translated as CSAKRHPSQPQHF.

V usage is TRBV25-1 and J usage is TRBJ1-2, with D perhaps TRBD1 (5 bases). In germline, CDR1 is MGHDK, CDR2 SYGVNS. The CDR3 totals 14 residues. Trimming cost V 3 bases and J 7 bases, with 15 bases left between them. CDR3 sequence (DNA): TGTGCCAGCAGTGATCGGGGCGCCCGAGGTGGCTACACCTTC. The encoded protein is CASSDRGARGGYTF.

The rearrangement uses TRBV12-3 or TRBV12-4 and TRBJ2-1; 11 bases are shared with TRBD1. The CDR3 consists of 15 residues. J lost 3 bases, V lost 7 bases, and 5 bases had no gene match. The CDR3 sequence: CASNSGTGGYNEQFF. The CDR3 DNA sequence: TGTGCCAGCAATTCCGGGACAGGGGGCTACAATGAGCAGTTCTTC.

This clonotype was counted between two and nine times. The chain recombines TRBV11-2 with TRBJ1-1; D unresolved. The germline V gene has CDR1 SGHAT and CDR2 FQNNGV. The V end lost 1 base, the J end lost 3 bases, and 9 bases lay between the germline ends. This CDR3 comprises 14 residues. The CDR3 DNA reads as TGTGCCAGCAGCTTAGTGTACGGGGACACTGAAGCTTTCTTT. The encoded protein is CASSLVYGDTEAFF.

This chain uses TRBV5-1 with TRBJ2-3; 8 bases align to TRBD2. Germline values: CDR1 SGHRS, CDR2 YFSETQ. The CDR3 totals 14 residues. Trimming took 2 bases from V and 4 from J; bases not matched to a gene: 3. CDR3 protein: CASSFGGASDTQYF. CDR3 nucleotide sequence: TGCGCCAGCAGCTTCGGGGGGGCCTCAGATACGCAGTATTTT.

This chain connects TRBV5-1 to TRBJ1-3; the D gene is possibly TRBD1 (6 bases). In germline, CDR1 is SGHRS, CDR2 YFSETQ. This CDR3 has 16 amino acids. Trimming took off 0 bases at V and 0 bases at J, with 10 bases between the two ends. The CDR3 DNA reads as TGCGCCAGCAGCTTGGTGCGCAGGGGCTCTGGAAACACCATATATTTT. This translates into CASSLVRRGSGNTIYF. Full variable domain (remainder filled in from reference TRBV5-1 and TRBJ1-3): KAGVTQTPRYLIKTRGQQVTLSCSPISGHRSVSWYQQTPGQGLQFLFEYFSETQRNKGNFPGRFSGRQFSNSRSEMNVSTLELGDSALYLCASSLVRRGSGNTIYFGEGSWLTVV.

The gene calls are TRBV30 and TRBJ1-5; D is unresolved. This CDR3 has 14 residues. V lost 2 bases and J 6 bases, leaving 14 bases between the germline ends. The germline V gene encodes CDR1 GTSNPN and CDR2 SVGIG (reference sequence). In nucleotides, the CDR3 is TGTGCCTGGAGTAGGTTGGCGGCGGGTCAGCCCCAGCATTTT. As protein: CAWSRLAAGQPQHF.

The gene calls are TRBV28 and TRBJ2-1; D may be TRBD1 (6 bases). The V and J ends lost 10 bases and 4 bases respectively, with 20 bases between them. The germline V gene has CDR1 MDHEN and CDR2 SYDVKM. The CDR3 length is 15 residues. CDR3 in DNA: TGTGCCACCCACACAGGGTTCCGAGATTACAATGAGCAGTTCTTC. The encoded protein is CATHTGFRDYNEQFF.

In this sample, this clonotype turned up a few times. The chain combines TRBV12-3 or TRBV12-4 with TRBJ2-7; perhaps TRBD2 as D (6 bases). The CDR3 consists of 14 residues. The CDR3 spells CASSLDGVVGRGDV. The CDR3 DNA sequence: TGTGCCAGCAGTTTAGATGGGGTAGTAGGACGCGGGGACGTC.

This clonotype has a single count. V usage is TRBV5-5 and J usage is TRBJ2-5; 7 bases are a match to TRBD2. V was pared by 9 bases and J by 1 base, with 12 bases of the junction left unmatched. The length of the CDR3 is 15 residues. The V gene's germline CDR1 is SGHKS and CDR2 YYEKEE (reference sequence). CDR3 residues: CATDHGRTSQETQYF. The CDR3 region has the DNA TGTGCCACCGACCATGGCCGGACTAGCCAAGAGACCCAGTACTTC.

The rearrangement links TRBV7-9 to TRBJ2-2; 10 nucleotides align to TRBD1. V lost 5 bases, J lost 7 bases, and 4 bases stayed unmatched. There are 14 residues in the CDR3. The germline V gene encodes CDR1 SEHNR and CDR2 FQNEAQ (reference sequence). CDR3 residues: CASSQGTGVGELFF. As DNA, the CDR3 is TGTGCCAGCAGCCAAGGGACAGGGGTCGGGGAGCTGTTTTTT.

The chain recombines TRBV6-5 with TRBJ1-1; possible D gene TRBD1, 5 bases. The CDR3 covers 13 residues. Trimming cost V 2 bases and J 7 bases, with 11 bases left between them. Germline lookup yields CDR1 MNHEY and CDR2 SVGAGI. This chain's CDR3 is CASSYPHDSEAFF. As DNA, the CDR3 is TGTGCCAGCAGTTACCCACATGACAGTGAAGCTTTCTTT.

V gene TRBV5-1 combines with J gene TRBJ1-1; D is perhaps TRBD1 (5 bases). Trimming pared 3 bases from V and 1 base from J, leaving 10 bases between. The CDR3 covers 14 residues. Germline assignment: CDR1 SGHRS and CDR2 YFSETQ. Here the CDR3 reads CASSWGSGNTEAFF. The CDR3 DNA follows: TGCGCCAGCAGCTGGGGGTCGGGGAACACTGAAGCTTTCTTT.

This clonotype was seen a handful of times. V usage is TRBV29-1 and J usage is TRBJ2-3, with a tentative D call TRBD1 (5 bases). Between the trimmed V and J ends, which lost 8 bases and 0 bases, there was a span of 12 bases. Germline V gives CDR1 SQVTM, CDR2 ANQGSEA. The CDR3 runs 13 residues. In DNA, the CDR3 is TGCAGCCTATGGGCAGGGAGCACAGATACGCAGTATTTT. It encodes CSLWAGSTDTQYF.

This chain joins TRBV24-1 and TRBJ2-3; 11 positions agree with TRBD2. The CDR3 consists of 18 residues. With V trimmed by 7 bases and J by 8 bases, 19 bases remained unmatched. Germline V CDR1 and CDR2: KGHDR, SFDVKD. The CDR3 DNA is TGTGCCACCAGCCCCTGGCCCAGAACTAGCGGGGGTCCTGTTACGCAGTATTTT. It is translated as CATSPWPRTSGGPVTQYF.

This clonotype was seen more than once but under ten times. The chain has TRBV10-2 and TRBJ2-5; D remains ambiguous. Germline CDR1 reads WSHSY; CDR2 reads SAAADI. Trimming removed 6 bases at V and 5 bases at J, with 13 bases between. The CDR3 is 13 residues long. DNA of the CDR3: TGCGCCAGCAGGGCTAAAAGCTTGGAGACCCAGTACTTC. Protein: CASRAKSLETQYF.

This clonotype was seen repeatedly, ten times or more. The CDR3 loop reads CASSSGVRTEAFF. The CDR3 DNA is TGTGCCAGCAGCTCAGGAGTCAGAACTGAAGCTTTCTTT. The rearrangement joins TRBV7-2 to TRBJ1-1, with unresolved D. The CDR3 sequence is 13 residues long. Trimming shortened V by 4 bases and J by 5 bases, and 11 bases separated the two germline ends. Germline CDR1 and CDR2: SGHTA and FQGNSA.

This clonotype has a single count. J is TRBJ1-3 and V is TRBV10-3, with 9 bases matching TRBD1. CDR1 is ENHRY, CDR2 SYGVKD, per germline. V trimming: 5 bases; J trimming: 8 bases; junction bases outside the gene matches: 7. CDR3 length: 14 residues. The CDR3 loop reads CAISRSGQGDTIYF. CDR3 nucleotides: TGTGCCATCAGTCGCTCGGGACAGGGAGACACCATATATTTT.

The chain recombines TRBV12-3 or TRBV12-4 with TRBJ2-5, with D hard to call. This CDR3 region has 11 residues. V was cut by 6 bases and J by 3 bases, with 5 bases left in between. This CDR3 is CASRTEETQYF. In DNA, the CDR3 is TGTGCCAGCAGAACCGAAGAGACCCAGTACTTC.

In its sample, this clonotype was seen a few times. CDR3 bases: TGTGCCAGCAGCTTACGGGGCCTGGGCACTGAAGCTTTCTTT. Translating gives CASSLRGLGTEAFF. The V and J genes are TRBV7-3 and TRBJ1-1; tentative D call: TRBD1 (5 bases). CDR3 length equals 14 residues. With 2 bases removed from V and 4 bases from J, the gap between germline ends came to 11 bases. Germline V lookup: CDR1 SGHTA, CDR2 FQGTGA. Together with reference TRBV7-3 and TRBJ1-1, the CDR3 gives the full variable domain: GAGVSQTPSNKVTEKGKYVELRCDPISGHTALYWYRQSLGQGPEFLIYFQGTGAADDSGLPNDRFFAVRPEGSVSTLKIQRTERGDSAVYLCASSLRGLGTEAFFGQGTRLTVV.

On this clonotype itself: The germline gene is not matched at one end of the junction; a read error may be the cause. The chain employs TRBV7-9 and TRBJ1-5; weak D call: TRBD1 (5 bases). CDR3 size: 15 residues. Per germline, CDR1 SEHNR and CDR2 FQNEAQ (reference sequence). The CDR3 loop reads CASSLGVGGDQPQHF. The CDR3 nucleotides read TGTGCCAGCAGTTTAGGAGTGGGAGGGGATCAGCCCCAGCATTTT. The entire variable domain, with the rest obtained from reference TRBV7-9 and TRBJ1-5, is as follows: DTGVSQNPRHKITKRGQNVTFRCDPISEHNRLYWYRQTLGQGPEFLTYFQNEAQLEKSRLLSDRFSAERPKGSFSTLEIQRTEQGDSAMYLCASSLGVGGDQPQHFGDGTRLSIL.

This clonotype has a handful of counts. J is TRBJ2-3 and V is TRBV10-3, with a weak D call TRBD2 (7 bases). CDR3 size: 15 residues. The germline V and J ends were trimmed by 2 bases and 4 bases, with 13 bases remaining between them. Per the germline V gene, CDR1 is ENHRY and CDR2 is SYGVKD. CDR3 nucleotides: TGTGCCATCAGTGAGAGGGGGGGGGAGCCAGATACGCAGTATTTT. Encoded protein: CAISERGGEPDTQYF.

The chain combines TRBV6-1 with TRBJ2-5; TRBD2 aligns across 9 bases. Germline trimming cut 8 bases from V and 0 bases from J; bases unmatched to any gene: 7. Germline V gene lookup returns CDR1 MNHNS and CDR2 SASEGT. The CDR3 extends over 15 amino acids. CDR3 nucleotides: TGTGCCAGCGAGGGGCTAGCGGGAAACCAAGAGACCCAGTACTTC. Translation: CASEGLAGNQETQYF.

The CDR3, as DNA: TGTGCCAGCAGCCCCCCCGGGACAGGGGATGGCTACACCTTC. Residues: CASSPPGTGDGYTF. This rearrangement joins TRBV7-2 to TRBJ1-2; 10 nucleotides line up with TRBD1. Germline V lookup: CDR1 SGHTA, CDR2 FQGNSA. The CDR3 length is 14 residues. Trimming took 5 bases from V and 6 from J; bases not matched to a gene: 6.

The chain carries TRBV5-8 and TRBJ1-1, with D tentatively TRBD1 (5 bases). The CDR3 runs 14 residues. Germline V gene sequence: CDR1 SGHTS, CDR2 YDEGEE. Trimming shortened V by 5 bases and J by 11 bases, and 22 bases separated the two germline ends. For the CDR3, the DNA is TGTGCCAGCAGGCTTGGAGTAGAGGGGCTGGGTGCTTTCTTT. Encoded protein: CASRLGVEGLGAFF. Based on the CDR3 plus reference TRBV5-8 and TRBJ1-1, the full variable domain is EAGVTQSPTHLIKTRGQQATLRCSPISGHTSVYWYQQALGLGLQFLLWYDEGEERNRGNFPPRFSGRQFPNYSSELNVNALELEDSALYLCASRLGVEGLGAFFGQGTRLTVV.

This clonotype was picked up a small number of times. This chain links TRBV4-3 with TRBJ2-3; 8 nucleotides match TRBD1. V dropped 0 bases and J dropped 4; count of bases not matched to a gene: 6. Germline V gene sequence: CDR1 LGHNA, CDR2 YSLEER. The CDR3 length is 16 residues. As DNA, the CDR3 is TGCGCCAGCAGCCAAGATTCATCGACAGGGGCAGATACGCAGTATTTT. This encodes CASSQDSSTGADTQYF.

This chain joins TRBV9 and TRBJ2-6, with D possibly matching TRBD2 (5 bases). The CDR3 extends over 15 amino acids. Germline V gene lookup returns CDR1 SGDLS and CDR2 YYNGEE. The germline V and J ends were trimmed by 2 bases and 0 bases, with 6 bases remaining between them. CDR3 sequence: CASSVRGSGANVLTF. DNA for the CDR3: TGTGCCAGCAGCGTTCGGGGCTCTGGGGCCAACGTCCTGACTTTC.

This clonotype was detected ten times or more. The rearrangement links TRBV5-1 to TRBJ2-3, with D possibly TRBD1 on 5 matching bases. The CDR3 length is 16 residues. Trimming shortened V by 0 bases and J by 1 base, and 12 bases separated the two germline ends. CDR1 SGHRS and CDR2 YFSETQ come from the germline V gene. The CDR3 coding sequence is TGCGCCAGCAGCTTGGCCCAGGTGACAGGCACAGATACGCAGTATTTT. Residues: CASSLAQVTGTDTQYF.

The count of this clonotype is one. One end of the junction fails to match germline, which may point to a read error. The chain uses TRBV12-3 or TRBV12-4 and TRBJ1-2; D possibly corresponds to TRBD1 (5 bases). CDR3 length equals 12 residues. The CDR3 DNA is TGTGCCAGCAGTTTCGGATTGAGGGCAGGGAGGTTC. It yields the protein CASSFGLRAGRF.

This clonotype appeared a few times. The V call is TRBV7-2, the J call TRBJ2-5, with 15 bases matching TRBD2. The trim removed 5 bases at V and 4 bases at J, leaving 5 bases unmatched. The CDR3 consists of 16 residues. Germline-derived CDR1 and CDR2 are SGHTA and FQGNSA. The CDR3 region is CASSAGLAGGRETQYF. CDR3 bases: TGTGCCAGCAGCGCTGGACTAGCGGGGGGGCGAGAGACCCAGTACTTC.